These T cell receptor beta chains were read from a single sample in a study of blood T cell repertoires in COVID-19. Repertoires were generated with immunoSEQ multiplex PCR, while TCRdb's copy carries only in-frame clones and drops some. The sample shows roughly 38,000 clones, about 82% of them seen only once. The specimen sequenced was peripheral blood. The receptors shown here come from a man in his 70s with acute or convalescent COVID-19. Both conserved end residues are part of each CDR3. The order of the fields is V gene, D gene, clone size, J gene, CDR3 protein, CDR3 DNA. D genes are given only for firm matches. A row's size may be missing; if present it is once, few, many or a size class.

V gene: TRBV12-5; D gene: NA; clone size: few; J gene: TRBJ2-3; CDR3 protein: CASASSTDTQYF; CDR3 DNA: TGTGCTAGTGCGAGTTCCACAGATACGCAGTATTTT
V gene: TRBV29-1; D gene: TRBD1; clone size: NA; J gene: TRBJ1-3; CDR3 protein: CSVMYRDSDGNTIYF; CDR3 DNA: TGCAGCGTGATGTACCGGGACAGCGACGGAAACACCATATATTTT
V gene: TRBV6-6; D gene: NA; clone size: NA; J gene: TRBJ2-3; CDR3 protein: CASSPLYTQYF; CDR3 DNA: TGTGCCAGCAGTCCCCTTTATACGCAGTATTTT
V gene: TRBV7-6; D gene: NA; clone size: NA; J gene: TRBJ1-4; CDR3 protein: CASSKEGGRDEKLFF; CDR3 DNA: TGTGCCAGCAGCAAGGAGGGAGGGCGCGATGAAAAACTGTTTTTT
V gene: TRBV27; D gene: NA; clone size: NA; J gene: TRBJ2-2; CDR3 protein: CASMGRGTGTGELFF; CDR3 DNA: TGTGCCAGCATGGGTAGGGGAACGGGCACCGGGGAGCTGTTTTTT
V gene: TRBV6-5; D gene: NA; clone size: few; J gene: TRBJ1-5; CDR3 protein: CASSYSTPGEDQPQHF; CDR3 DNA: TGTGCCAGCAGTTACTCAACCCCAGGGGAAGATCAGCCCCAGCATTTT
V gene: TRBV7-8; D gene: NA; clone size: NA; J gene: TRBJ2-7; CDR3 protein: CASSPRRDDYEQYF; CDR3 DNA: TGTGCCAGCAGCCCCCGGCGGGATGACTACGAGCAGTACTTC
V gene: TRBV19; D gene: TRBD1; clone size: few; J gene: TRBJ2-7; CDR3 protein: CASSKKQGASPYEQYF; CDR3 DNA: TGTGCCAGTAGTAAGAAACAGGGGGCGAGCCCCTACGAGCAGTACTTC
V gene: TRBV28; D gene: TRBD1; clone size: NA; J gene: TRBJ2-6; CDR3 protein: CASRRQGAGANVLTF; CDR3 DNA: TGTGCCAGCAGAAGACAGGGGGCTGGGGCCAACGTCCTGACTTTC
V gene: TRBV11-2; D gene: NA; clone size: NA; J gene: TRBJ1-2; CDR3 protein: CASSPDRLRGYTF; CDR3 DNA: TGTGCCAGCAGCCCCGACCGGCTGAGGGGCTACACCTTC
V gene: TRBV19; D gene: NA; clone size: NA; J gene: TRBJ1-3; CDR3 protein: CASNPSRSGNTIYF; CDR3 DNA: TGTGCCAGTAATCCGTCCCGCTCTGGAAACACCATATATTTT
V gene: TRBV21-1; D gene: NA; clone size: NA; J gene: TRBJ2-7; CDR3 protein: CASSKEEGTAEVYEQYF; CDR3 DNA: TGTGCCAGCAGCAAAGAGGAGGGGACAGCGGAGGTCTACGAGCAGTACTTC
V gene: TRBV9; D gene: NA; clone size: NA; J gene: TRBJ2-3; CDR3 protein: CASSVGLRSTDTQYF; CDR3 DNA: TGTGCCAGCAGCGTAGGCCTGAGAAGCACAGATACGCAGTATTTT
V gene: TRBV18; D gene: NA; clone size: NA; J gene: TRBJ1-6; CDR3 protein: CASFGRRDSPLHF; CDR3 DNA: TGTGCCAGCTTCGGACGGAGGGATTCACCCCTCCACTTT
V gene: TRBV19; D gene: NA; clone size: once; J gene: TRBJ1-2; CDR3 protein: CASSIDSAIPNYGYTF; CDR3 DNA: TGTGCCAGTAGTATAGATTCAGCGATTCCTAACTATGGCTACACCTTC
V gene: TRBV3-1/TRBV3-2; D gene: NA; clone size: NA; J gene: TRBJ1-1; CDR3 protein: CASSLGDGNTEAFF; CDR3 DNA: TGTGCCAGCAGCCTAGGAGACGGGAACACTGAAGCTTTCTTT
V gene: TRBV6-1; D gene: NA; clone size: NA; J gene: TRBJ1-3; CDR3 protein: CASSEGGDRNTIYF; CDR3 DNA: TGTGCCAGCAGCGAAGGGGGGGATAGAAACACCATATATTTT
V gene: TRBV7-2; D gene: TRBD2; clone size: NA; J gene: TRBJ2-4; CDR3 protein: CASSSWRAGGMNIQYF; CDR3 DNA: TGTGCCAGCAGCTCGTGGAGAGCGGGGGGGATGAACATTCAGTACTTC
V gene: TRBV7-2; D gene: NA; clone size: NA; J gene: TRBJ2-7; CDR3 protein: CASSPSGARSSYEQYF; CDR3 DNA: TGTGCCAGCAGCCCGTCTGGGGCCAGAAGCTCCTACGAGCAGTACTTC
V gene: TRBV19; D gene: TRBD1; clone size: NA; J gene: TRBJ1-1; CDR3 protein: CASREGQGAFTEAFF; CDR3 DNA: TGTGCCAGCCGCGAGGGACAGGGGGCATTCACTGAAGCTTTCTTT
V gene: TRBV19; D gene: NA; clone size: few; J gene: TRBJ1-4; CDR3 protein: CASSMGLGGYSLNEKLFF; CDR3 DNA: TGTGCCAGTAGTATGGGGTTGGGAGGATACAGCCTTAATGAAAAACTGTTTTTT
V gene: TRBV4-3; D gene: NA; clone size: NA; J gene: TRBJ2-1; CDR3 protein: CASSQEGTRPVNEQFF; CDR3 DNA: TGCGCCAGCAGCCAAGAGGGGACTCGGCCCGTCAATGAGCAGTTCTTC
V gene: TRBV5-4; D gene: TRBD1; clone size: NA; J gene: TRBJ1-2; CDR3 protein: CASSGMDRDTNGYTF; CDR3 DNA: TGTGCCAGCAGCGGGATGGACAGGGACACGAATGGCTACACCTTC
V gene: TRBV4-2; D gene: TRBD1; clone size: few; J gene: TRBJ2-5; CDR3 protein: CASSPLGQGETQYF; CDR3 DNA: TGTGCCAGCAGCCCCTTGGGACAGGGAGAGACCCAGTACTTC
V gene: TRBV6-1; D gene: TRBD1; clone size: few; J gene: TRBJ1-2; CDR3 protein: CASSVGTGRADNYGYTF; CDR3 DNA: TGTGCCAGCAGTGTCGGGACAGGCAGGGCAGATAACTATGGCTACACCTTC
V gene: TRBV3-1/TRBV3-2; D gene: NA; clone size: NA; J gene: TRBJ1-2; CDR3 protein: CASSHLEAANYGYTF; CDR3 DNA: TGTGCCAGCAGCCATCTAGAGGCGGCTAACTATGGCTACACCTTC
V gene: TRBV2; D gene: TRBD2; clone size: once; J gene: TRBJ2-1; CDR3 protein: CASSQMTSGNNEQFF; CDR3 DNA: TGTGCCAGCTCCCAGATGACTAGCGGAAACAATGAGCAGTTCTTC
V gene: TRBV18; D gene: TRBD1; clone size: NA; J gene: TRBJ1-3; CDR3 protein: CASSPDRAYGNTIYF; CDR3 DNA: TGTGCCAGCTCACCAGACAGGGCGTATGGAAACACCATATATTTT
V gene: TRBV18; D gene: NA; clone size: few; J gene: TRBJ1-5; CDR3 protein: CASSPSGQFSNQPQHF; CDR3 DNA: TGTGCCAGCTCACCCTCCGGACAGTTTAGCAATCAGCCCCAGCATTTT
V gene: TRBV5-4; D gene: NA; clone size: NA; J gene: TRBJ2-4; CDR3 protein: CASSLERAGKNIQYF; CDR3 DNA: TGTGCCAGCAGCTTGGAGAGGGCGGGCAAAAACATTCAGTACTTC
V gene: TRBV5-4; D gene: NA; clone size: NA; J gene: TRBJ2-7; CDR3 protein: CASSLSQGSLYEQYF; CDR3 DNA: TGTGCCAGCAGCTTGTCGCAGGGGTCCTTGTACGAGCAGTACTTC
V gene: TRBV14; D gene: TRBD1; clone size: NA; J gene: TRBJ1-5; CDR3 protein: CASSLGQGRNQPQHF; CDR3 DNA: TGTGCCAGCAGCCTGGGACAGGGGAGGAATCAGCCCCAGCATTTT
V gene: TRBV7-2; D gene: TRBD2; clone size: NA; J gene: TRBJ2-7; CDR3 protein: CASSSKSGTSPYHEQYF; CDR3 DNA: TGTGCCAGCAGCTCGAAATCCGGGACTAGCCCTTACCACGAGCAGTACTTC
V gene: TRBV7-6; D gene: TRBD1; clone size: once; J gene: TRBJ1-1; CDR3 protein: CASRANRGEGEAFF; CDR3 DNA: TGTGCCAGCAGGGCGAACAGGGGTGAAGGTGAAGCTTTCTTT
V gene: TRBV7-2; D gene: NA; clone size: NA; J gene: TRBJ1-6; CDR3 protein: CASSLVEAGRGSPLHF; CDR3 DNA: TGTGCCAGCAGCTTAGTCGAGGCGGGGAGGGGATCACCCCTCCACTTT
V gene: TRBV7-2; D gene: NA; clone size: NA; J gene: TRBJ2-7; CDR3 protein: CASSLAGQAPYEQYF; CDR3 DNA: TGTGCCAGCAGCTTAGCAGGTCAGGCCCCCTACGAGCAGTACTTC
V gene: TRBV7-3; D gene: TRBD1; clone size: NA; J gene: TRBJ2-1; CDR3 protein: CASSPQGAYNEQFF; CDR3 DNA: TGTGCCAGCAGCCCTCAGGGGGCCTACAATGAGCAGTTCTTC
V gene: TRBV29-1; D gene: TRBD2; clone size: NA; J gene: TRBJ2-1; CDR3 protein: CSVEGLAGAYNEQFF; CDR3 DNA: TGCAGCGTTGAAGGTCTAGCGGGAGCCTACAATGAGCAGTTCTTC
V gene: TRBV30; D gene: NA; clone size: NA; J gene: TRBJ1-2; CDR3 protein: CAGYRVRNTNYGYTF; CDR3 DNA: TGTGCCGGATACAGGGTGCGAAATACTAACTATGGCTACACCTTC
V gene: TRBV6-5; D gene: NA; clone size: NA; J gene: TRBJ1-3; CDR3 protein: CASSYYDGLGEAAIYF; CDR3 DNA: TGTGCCAGCAGTTACTATGATGGGCTGGGGGAGGCCGCCATATATTTT
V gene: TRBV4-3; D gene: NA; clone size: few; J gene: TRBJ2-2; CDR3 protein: CASSQGRGSNTGELFF; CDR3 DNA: TGCGCCAGCAGCCAAGGACGGGGATCGAACACCGGGGAGCTGTTTTTT